This TCR beta chain stems from a study of beta chain features in type 1 diabetes. Germline CDR1 is MDHEN and CDR2 is SYDVKM. CDR3 length: 15 residues. The V end was cut by 6 bases, the J end by 1 base, with 16 bases between. As every portion of the isolated RNA was reverse transcribed, the sequencing read expressed TCRB transcripts. The assay was immunoSEQ multiplex PCR, and TCRdb's table has in-frame clones only and misses some. The table shows fewer than 350,000 clones, with under 8.5% occurring only once. Study-wide findings and caveats: Cells carrying high TCR expression could end up over-represented when cDNA is sequenced. Among type 1 diabetes patients, VDJ junctions had fewer insertions and more deletions.

In regard to this clone: Its antigen is unknown.

The V call is TRBV28, the J call TRBJ2-7, with D possibly matching TRBD2 (5 bases). The source material was central memory CD4+ T cells from blood. This receptor was obtained from a woman aged 18 to 35 in good health. The CDR3 DNA is TGTGCCAGCAGCTCAACGGGGTTGGTATCCTACGAGCAGTACTTC. It encodes CASSSTGLVSYEQYF.